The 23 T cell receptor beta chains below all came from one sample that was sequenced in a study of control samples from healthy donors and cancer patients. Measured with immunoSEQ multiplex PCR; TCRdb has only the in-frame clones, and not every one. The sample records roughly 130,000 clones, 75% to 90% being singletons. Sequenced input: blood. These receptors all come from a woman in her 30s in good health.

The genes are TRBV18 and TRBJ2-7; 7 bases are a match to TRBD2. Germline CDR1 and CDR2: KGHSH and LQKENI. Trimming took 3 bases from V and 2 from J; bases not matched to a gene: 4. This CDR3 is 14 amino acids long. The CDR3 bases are TGTGCCAGCTCACCGCCTAGCGGAACCTACGAGCAGTACTTC. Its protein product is CASSPPSGTYEQYF.

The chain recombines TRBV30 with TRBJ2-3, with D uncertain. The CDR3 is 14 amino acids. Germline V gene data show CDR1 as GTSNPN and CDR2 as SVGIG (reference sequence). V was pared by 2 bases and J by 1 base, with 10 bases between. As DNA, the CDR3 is TGTGCCTGGAGTCTCACAGAAGGCACAGATACGCAGTATTTT. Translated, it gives CAWSLTEGTDTQYF.

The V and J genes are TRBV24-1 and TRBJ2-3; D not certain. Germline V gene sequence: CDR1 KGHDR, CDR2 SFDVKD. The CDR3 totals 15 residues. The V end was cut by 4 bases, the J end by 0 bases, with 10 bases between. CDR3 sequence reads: CATSDPILSTDTQYF. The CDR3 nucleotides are TGTGCCACCAGTGACCCGATACTTAGCACAGATACGCAGTATTTT.

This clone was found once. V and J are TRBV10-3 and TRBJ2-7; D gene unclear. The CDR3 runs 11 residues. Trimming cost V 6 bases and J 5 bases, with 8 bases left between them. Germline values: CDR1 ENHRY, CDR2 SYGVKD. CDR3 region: CAISGRNEQYF. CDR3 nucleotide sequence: TGTGCCATCAGCGGACGGAACGAGCAGTACTTC.

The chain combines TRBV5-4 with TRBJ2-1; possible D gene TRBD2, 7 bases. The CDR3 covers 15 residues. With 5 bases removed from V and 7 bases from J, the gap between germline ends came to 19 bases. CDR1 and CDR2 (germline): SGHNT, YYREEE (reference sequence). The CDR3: CASSAGGPWRNEQFF. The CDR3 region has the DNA TGTGCCAGCAGTGCCGGGGGGCCTTGGCGGAATGAGCAGTTCTTC.

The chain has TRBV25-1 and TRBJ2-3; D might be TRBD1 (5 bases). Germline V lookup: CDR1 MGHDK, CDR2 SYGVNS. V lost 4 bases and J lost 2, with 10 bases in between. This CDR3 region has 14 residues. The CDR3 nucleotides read TGTGCCAGCAGTGGCCACAGGAACACAGATACGCAGTATTTT. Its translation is CASSGHRNTDTQYF.

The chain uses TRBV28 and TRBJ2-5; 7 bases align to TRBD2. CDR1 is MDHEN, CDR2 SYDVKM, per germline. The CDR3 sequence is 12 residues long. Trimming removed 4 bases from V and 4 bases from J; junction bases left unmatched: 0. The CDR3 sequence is CASSWTRETQYF. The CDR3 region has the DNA TGTGCCAGCAGTTGGACTAGAGAGACCCAGTACTTC.

CDR3 sequence: CASSLADTQYF. The CDR3 DNA reads TGTGCCAGCAGCTTAGCCGACACGCAGTATTTT. The J gene is TRBJ2-3, the V gene TRBV7-9; D uncertain. The V end was cut by 0 bases, the J end by 9 bases, with 4 bases between. The CDR3 covers 11 residues. Germline V gives CDR1 SEHNR, CDR2 FQNEAQ (reference sequence).

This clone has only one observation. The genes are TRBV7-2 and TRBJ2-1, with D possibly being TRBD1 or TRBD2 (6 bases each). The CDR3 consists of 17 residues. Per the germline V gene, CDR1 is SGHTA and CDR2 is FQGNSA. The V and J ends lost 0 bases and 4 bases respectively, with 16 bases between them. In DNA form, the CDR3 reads TGTGCCAGCAGCTTAGCCATAGGAGGGGGTGGATACAATGAGCAGTTCTTC. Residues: CASSLAIGGGGYNEQFF.

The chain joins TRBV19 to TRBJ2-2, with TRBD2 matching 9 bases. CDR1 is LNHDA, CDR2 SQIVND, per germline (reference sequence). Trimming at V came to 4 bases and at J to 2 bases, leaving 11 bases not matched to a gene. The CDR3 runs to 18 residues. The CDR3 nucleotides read TGTGCCAGTAGTAGGGCCCCCTTGCGGGAGGGAAACACCGGGGAGCTGTTTTTT. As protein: CASSRAPLREGNTGELFF. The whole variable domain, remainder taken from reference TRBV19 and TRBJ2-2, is DGGITQSPKYLFRKEGQNVTLSCEQNLNHDAMYWYRQDPGQGLRLIYYSQIVNDFQKGDIAEGYSVSREKKESFPLTVTSAQKNPTAFYLCASSRAPLREGNTGELFFGEGSRLTVL.

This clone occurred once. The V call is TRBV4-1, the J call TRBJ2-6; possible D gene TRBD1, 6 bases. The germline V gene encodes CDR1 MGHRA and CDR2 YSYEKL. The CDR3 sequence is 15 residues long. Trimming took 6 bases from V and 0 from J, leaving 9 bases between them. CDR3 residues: CASRTGPSGANVLTF. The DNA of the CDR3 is TGCGCCAGCAGGACAGGCCCCTCTGGGGCCAACGTCCTGACTTTC.

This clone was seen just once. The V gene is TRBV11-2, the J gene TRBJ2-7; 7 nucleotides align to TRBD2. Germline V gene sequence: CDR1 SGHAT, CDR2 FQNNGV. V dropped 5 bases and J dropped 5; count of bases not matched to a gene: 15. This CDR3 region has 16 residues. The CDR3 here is CASSLLGRERGHEQYF. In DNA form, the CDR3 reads TGTGCCAGCAGCCTTCTGGGGCGGGAGAGAGGCCACGAGCAGTACTTC.

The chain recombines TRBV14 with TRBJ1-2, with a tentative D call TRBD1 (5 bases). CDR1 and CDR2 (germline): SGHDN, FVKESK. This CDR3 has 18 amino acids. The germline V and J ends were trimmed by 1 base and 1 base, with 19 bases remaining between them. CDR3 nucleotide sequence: TGTGCCAGCAGCCAAGCCCCTGTTAACAGGCCACTTAACTATGGCTACACCTTC. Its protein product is CASSQAPVNRPLNYGYTF. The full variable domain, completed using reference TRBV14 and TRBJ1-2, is EAGVTQFPSHSVIEKGQTVTLRCDPISGHDNLYWYRRVMGKEIKFLLHFVKESKQDESGMPNNRFLAERTGGTYSTLKVQPAELEDSGVYFCASSQAPVNRPLNYGYTFGSGTRLTVV.

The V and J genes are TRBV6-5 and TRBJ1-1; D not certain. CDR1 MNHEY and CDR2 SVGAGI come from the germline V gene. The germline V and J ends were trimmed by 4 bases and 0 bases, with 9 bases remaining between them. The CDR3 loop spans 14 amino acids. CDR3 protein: CASSSRLLNTEAFF. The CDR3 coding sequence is TGTGCCAGCAGTTCACGGCTGCTGAACACTGAAGCTTTCTTT.

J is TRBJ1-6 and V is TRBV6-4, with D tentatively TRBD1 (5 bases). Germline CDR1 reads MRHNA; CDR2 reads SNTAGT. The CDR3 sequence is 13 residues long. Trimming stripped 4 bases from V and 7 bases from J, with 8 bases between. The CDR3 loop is CASSAGYNSPLHF. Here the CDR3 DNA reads TGTGCCAGCAGTGCAGGGTACAATTCACCCCTCCACTTT.

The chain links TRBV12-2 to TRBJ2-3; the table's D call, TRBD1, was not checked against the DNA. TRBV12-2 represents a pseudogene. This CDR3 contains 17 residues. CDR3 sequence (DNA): TGTGCAAGTCGCTCCCCGGGGGACAGGTTTAGAACAGATACGCAGTATTTT. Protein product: CASRSPGDRFRTDTQYF.

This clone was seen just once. Here the CDR3 reads CAIQPSGGGTEAFF. The CDR3 DNA sequence: TGTGCCATCCAACCCTCCGGTGGGGGCACTGAAGCTTTCTTT. V usage is TRBV10-3 and J usage is TRBJ1-1; a weak D match, TRBD1 (5 bases). Germline V gene data show CDR1 as ENHRY and CDR2 as SYGVKD. CDR3 length equals 14 residues. With 8 bases removed from V and 4 bases from J, the gap between germline ends came to 17 bases.

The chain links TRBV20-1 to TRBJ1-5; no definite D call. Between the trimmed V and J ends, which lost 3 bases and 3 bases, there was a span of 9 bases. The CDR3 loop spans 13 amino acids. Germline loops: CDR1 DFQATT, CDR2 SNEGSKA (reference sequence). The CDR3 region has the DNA TGCAGTGCTAGTATAGGGCCCAATCAGCCCCAGCATTTT. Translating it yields CSASIGPNQPQHF.

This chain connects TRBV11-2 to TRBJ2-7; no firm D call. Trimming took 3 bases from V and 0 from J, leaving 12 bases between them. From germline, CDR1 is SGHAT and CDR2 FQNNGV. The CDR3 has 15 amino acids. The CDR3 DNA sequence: TGTGCCAGCAGCTTTGCGAGCAGGAGCTCCTACGAGCAGTACTTC. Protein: CASSFASRSSYEQYF.

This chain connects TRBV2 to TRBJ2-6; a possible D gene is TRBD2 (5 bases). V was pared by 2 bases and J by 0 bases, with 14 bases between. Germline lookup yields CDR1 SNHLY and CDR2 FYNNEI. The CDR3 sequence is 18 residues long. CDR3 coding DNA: TGTGCCAGCAGTGAACGGGGTCAGGAGTACTCTGGGGCCAACGTCCTGACTTTC. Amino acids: CASSERGQEYSGANVLTF.

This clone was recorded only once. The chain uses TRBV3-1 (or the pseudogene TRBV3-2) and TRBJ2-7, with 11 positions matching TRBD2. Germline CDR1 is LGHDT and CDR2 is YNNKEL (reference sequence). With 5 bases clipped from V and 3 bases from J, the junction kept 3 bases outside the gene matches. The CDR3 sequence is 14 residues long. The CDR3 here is CASSGTSGNYEQYF. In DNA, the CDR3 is TGTGCCAGCAGCGGGACTAGCGGAAACTACGAGCAGTACTTC.

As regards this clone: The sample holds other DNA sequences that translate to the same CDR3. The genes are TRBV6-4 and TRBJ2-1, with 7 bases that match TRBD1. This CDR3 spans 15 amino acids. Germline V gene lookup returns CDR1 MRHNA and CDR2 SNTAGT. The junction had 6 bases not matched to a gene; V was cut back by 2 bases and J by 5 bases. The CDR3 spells CASSDRTGEHNEQFF. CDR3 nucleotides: TGTGCCAGCAGTGACCGGACAGGAGAACACAATGAGCAGTTCTTC.

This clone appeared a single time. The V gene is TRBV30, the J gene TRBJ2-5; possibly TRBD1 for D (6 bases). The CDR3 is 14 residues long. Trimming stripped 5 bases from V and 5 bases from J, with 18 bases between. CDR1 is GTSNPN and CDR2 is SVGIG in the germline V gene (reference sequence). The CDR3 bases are TGTGCCTGGGGTGCAGGGGATGGTTTGGAGACCCAGTACTTC. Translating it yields CAWGAGDGLETQYF.